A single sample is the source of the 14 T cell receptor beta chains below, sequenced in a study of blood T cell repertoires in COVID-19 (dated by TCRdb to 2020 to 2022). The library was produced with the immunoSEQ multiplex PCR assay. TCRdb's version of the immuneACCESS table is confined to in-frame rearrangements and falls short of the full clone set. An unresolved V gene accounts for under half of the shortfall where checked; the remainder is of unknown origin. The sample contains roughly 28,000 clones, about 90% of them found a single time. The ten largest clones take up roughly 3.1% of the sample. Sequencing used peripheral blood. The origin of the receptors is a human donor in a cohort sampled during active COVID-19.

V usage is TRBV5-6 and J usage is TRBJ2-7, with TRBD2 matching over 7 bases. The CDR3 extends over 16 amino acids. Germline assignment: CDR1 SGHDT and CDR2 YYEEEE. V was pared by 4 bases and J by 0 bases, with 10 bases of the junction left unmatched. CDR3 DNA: TGTGCCAGCAGCGCCCTTCGGACTAGGATCTCCTACGAGCAGTACTTC. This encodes CASSALRTRISYEQYF.

DNA of the CDR3: TGTGCCAGCAGCGTAGGGGGGCCTTACGAGCAGTACTTC. It translates to CASSVGGPYEQYF. V is TRBV7-2 and J is TRBJ2-7, with D possibly being TRBD1 or TRBD2 (6 bases each). Germline CDR1 is SGHTA and CDR2 is FQGNSA. The CDR3 totals 13 residues. V was cut by 5 bases and J by 4 bases, with 12 bases left in between.

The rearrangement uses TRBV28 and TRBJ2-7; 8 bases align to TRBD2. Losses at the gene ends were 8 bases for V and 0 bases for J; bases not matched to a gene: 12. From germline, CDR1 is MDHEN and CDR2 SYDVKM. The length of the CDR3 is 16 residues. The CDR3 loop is CASGAGRASYSYEQYF. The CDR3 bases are TGTGCCAGCGGTGCCGGGAGGGCCTCTTACTCCTACGAGCAGTACTTC. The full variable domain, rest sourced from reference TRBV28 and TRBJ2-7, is DVKVTQSSRYLVKRTGEKVFLECVQDMDHENMFWYRQDPGLGLRLIYFSYDVKMKEKGDIPEGYSVSREKKERFSLILESASTNQTSMYLCASGAGRASYSYEQYFGPGTRLTVT.

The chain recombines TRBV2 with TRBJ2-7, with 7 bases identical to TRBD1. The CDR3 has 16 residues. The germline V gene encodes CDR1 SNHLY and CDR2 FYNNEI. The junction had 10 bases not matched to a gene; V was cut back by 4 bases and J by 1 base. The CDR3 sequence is CASSGPSGGASYEQYF. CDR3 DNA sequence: TGTGCCAGCAGTGGGCCCTCAGGGGGAGCGTCCTACGAGCAGTACTTC. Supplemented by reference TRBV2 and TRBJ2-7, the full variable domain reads EPEVTQTPSHQVTQMGQEVILRCVPISNHLYFYWYRQILGQKVEFLVSFYNNEISEKSEIFDDQFSVERPDGSNFTLKIRSTKLEDSAMYFCASSGPSGGASYEQYFGPGTRLTVT.

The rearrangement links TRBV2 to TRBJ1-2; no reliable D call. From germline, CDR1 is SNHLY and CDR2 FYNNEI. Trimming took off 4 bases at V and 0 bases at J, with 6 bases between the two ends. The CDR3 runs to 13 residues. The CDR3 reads CASSVSANYGYTF. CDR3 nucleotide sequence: TGTGCCAGCAGTGTCAGCGCTAACTATGGCTACACCTTC.

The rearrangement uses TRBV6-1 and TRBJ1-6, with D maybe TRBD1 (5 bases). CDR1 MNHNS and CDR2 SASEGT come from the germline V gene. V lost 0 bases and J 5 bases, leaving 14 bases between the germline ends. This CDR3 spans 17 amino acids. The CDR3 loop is CASSEALRAGNNSPLHF. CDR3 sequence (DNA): TGTGCCAGCAGTGAAGCGCTTCGGGCAGGGAATAATTCACCCCTCCACTTT.

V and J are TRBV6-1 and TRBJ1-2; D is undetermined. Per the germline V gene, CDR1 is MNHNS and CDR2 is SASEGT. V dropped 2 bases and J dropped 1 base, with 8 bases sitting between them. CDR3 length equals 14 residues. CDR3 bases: TGTGCCAGCAGTGAATCTCCAGATAACTATGGCTACACCTTC. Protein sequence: CASSESPDNYGYTF.

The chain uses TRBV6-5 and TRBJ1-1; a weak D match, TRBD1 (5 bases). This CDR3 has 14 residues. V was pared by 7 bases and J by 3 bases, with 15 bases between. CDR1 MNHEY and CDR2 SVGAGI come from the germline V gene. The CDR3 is CASIRSPGDTEAFF. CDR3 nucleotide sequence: TGTGCCAGCATCCGGTCCCCGGGGGACACTGAAGCTTTCTTT.

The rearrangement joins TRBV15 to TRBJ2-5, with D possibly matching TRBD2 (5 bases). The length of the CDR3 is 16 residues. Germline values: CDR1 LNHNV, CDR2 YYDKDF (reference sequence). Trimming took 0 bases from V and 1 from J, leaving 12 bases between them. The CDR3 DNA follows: TGTGCCACCAGCAGAGATGGCACGGGGTTCCAAGAGACCCAGTACTTC. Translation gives CATSRDGTGFQETQYF.

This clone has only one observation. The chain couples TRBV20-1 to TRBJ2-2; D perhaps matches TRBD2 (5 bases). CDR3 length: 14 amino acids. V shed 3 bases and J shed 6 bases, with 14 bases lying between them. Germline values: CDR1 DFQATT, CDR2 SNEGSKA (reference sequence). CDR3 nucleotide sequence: TGCAGTGCTAGTAGGTCAACTAGTTCCGGGGAGCTGTTTTTT. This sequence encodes CSASRSTSSGELFF.

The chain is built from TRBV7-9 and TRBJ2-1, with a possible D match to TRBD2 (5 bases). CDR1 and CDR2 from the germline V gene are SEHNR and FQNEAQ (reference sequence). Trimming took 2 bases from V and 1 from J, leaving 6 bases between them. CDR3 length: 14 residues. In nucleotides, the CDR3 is TGTGCCAGCAGCTTATCGGGGTCCTACAATGAGCAGTTCTTC. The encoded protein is CASSLSGSYNEQFF.

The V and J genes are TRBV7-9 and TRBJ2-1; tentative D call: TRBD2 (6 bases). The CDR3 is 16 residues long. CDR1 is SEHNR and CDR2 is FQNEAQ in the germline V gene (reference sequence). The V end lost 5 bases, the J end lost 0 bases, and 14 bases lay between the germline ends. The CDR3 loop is CASSPPWGVSYNEQFF. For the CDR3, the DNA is TGTGCCAGCAGCCCCCCTTGGGGGGTCTCCTACAATGAGCAGTTCTTC.

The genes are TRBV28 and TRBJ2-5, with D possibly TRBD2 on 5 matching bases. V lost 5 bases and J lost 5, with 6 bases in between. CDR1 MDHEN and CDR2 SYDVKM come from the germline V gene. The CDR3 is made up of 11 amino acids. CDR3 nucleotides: TGTGCCAGCAGTCCGGGGGAGACCCAGTACTTC. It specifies CASSPGETQYF.

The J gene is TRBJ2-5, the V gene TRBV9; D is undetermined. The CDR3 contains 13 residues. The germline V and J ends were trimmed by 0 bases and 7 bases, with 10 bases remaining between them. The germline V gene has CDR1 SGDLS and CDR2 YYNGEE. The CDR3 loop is CASSVAASGTQYF. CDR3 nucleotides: TGTGCCAGCAGCGTAGCAGCGTCCGGGACCCAGTACTTC.